This record concerns one TCR beta chain sequence. Its antigen is still unknown. The data were obtained in a study of cytomegalovirus exposure and HLA in healthy donors. General observations from the study: V segments that were indistinguishable, TRBV6-2 and TRBV6-3 among them, were omitted from analysis.

V was clipped by 6 bases and J by 7 bases, with 16 bases between them. The CDR3 is made up of 15 amino acids. Germline CDR1 and CDR2: MRHNA and SNTAGT. Primers for the PCR totalled 60 Vbeta and 13 Jbeta. This table comes from immunoSEQ multiplex PCR, and its TCRdb copy is limited to in-frame clones, with some not included. The sample lists more than 130,000 clones; about four fifths were seen once. The material sequenced was PBMCs. The receptor was derived from a man aged 40-50 years in good health and CMV-seropositive. The chain combines TRBV6-4 with TRBJ1-6; D gene unclear. The chain's CDR3 is CASSRQYQANSPLHF. In DNA, the CDR3 is TGTGCCAGCAGCCGTCAGTACCAGGCGAATTCACCCCTCCACTTT.